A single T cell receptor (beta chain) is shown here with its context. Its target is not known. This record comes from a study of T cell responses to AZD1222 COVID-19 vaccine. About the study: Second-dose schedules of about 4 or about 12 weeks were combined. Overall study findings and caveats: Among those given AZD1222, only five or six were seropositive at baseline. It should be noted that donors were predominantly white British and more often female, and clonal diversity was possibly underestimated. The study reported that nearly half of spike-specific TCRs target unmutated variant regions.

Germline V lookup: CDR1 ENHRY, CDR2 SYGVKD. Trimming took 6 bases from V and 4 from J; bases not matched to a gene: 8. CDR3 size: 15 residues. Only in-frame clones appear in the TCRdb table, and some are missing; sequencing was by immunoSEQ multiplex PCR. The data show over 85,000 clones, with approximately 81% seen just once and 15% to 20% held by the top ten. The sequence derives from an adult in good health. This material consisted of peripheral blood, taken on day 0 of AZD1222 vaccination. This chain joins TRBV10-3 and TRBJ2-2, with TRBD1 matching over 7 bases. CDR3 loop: CAISPKGAPTGELFF. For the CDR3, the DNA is TGTGCCATCAGCCCCAAGGGGGCGCCCACCGGGGAGCTGTTTTTT.